What follows are 12 T cell receptor beta chains derived from one specimen sequenced in a study of cytomegalovirus exposure and HLA in healthy donors. With 60 Vbeta and 13 Jbeta primers, the PCR was carried out. TCRdb's copy holds only in-frame clones and misses some; the assay was immunoSEQ multiplex PCR. The profile shows around 120,000 clones, just over 75% of them singletons. Sequenced sample: PBMCs. The receptors were sampled from a woman aged 50 to 60 in good health and CMV-seronegative.

This clone was seen more than once but under ten times. This chain joins TRBV5-4 and TRBJ1-2; TRBD1 might be the D (6 bases). From germline, CDR1 is SGHNT and CDR2 YYREEE (reference sequence). The CDR3 runs 15 residues. V lost 5 bases, J lost 0 bases, and 14 bases lay in between. The CDR3 loop is CASSPGESANYGYTF. Written as DNA, the CDR3 is TGTGCCAGCAGTCCAGGGGAGAGCGCTAACTATGGCTACACCTTC.

The rearrangement joins TRBV5-1 to TRBJ2-3; 9 bases are shared with TRBD1. V was clipped by 4 bases and J by 3 bases; unmatched bases: 9. The CDR3 is 16 amino acids. Looked up from germline, CDR1 is SGHRS and CDR2 is YFSETQ. This CDR3 reads CASSAGTGIWTDTQYF. The CDR3, as DNA: TGCGCCAGCAGCGCCGGGACAGGGATTTGGACAGATACGCAGTATTTT.

The V and J genes are TRBV25-1 and TRBJ2-1; maybe TRBD2 (6 bases). Trimming shortened V by 1 base and J by 7 bases, and 17 bases separated the two germline ends. The CDR3 covers 16 residues. Germline lookup yields CDR1 MGHDK and CDR2 SYGVNS. For the CDR3, the DNA is TGTGCCAGCAGTGAATGGGATACTAGCCGGTCGAATGAGCAGTTCTTC. Translation gives CASSEWDTSRSNEQFF.

This chain links TRBV5-1 with TRBJ2-1, with D maybe TRBD1 (5 bases). Germline CDR1 and CDR2: SGHRS and YFSETQ. The CDR3 is 18 amino acids. V shed 0 bases and J shed 15 bases, with 31 bases lying between them. For the CDR3, the DNA is TGCGCCAGCAGCTTGGAGGGGCTAGTAGAGAAACGCCGTGGAGTACGGTTCTTC. Translating it yields CASSLEGLVEKRRGVRFF. The variable domain in full, with the rest retrieved from reference TRBV5-1 and TRBJ2-1, is KAGVTQTPRYLIKTRGQQVTLSCSPISGHRSVSWYQQTPGQGLQFLFEYFSETQRNKGNFPGRFSGRQFSNSRSEMNVSTLELGDSALYLCASSLEGLVEKRRGVRFFGPGTRLTVL.

The gene calls are TRBV7-9 and TRBJ2-5; TRBD1 matches 12 bases. The CDR3 runs to 19 residues. CDR1 is SEHNR, CDR2 FQNEAQ, per germline (reference sequence). Trimming took 8 bases from V and 5 from J; bases not matched to a gene: 21. CDR3 nucleotides: TGTGCCAGCCCTCCCCTCCGGGACAGGGGGCCCCCTGGGCCCGAGACCCAGTACTTC. It specifies CASPPLRDRGPPGPETQYF.

V is TRBV6-1 and J is TRBJ2-2, with 8 bases identical to TRBD1. V trimming: 6 bases; J trimming: 5 bases; junction bases outside the gene matches: 8. From germline, CDR1 is MNHNS and CDR2 SASEGT. The CDR3 runs to 15 residues. Here the CDR3 DNA reads TGTGCCAGCAGGGGATGGACAGGGAGAACCGGGGAGCTGTTTTTT. Amino acid sequence: CASRGWTGRTGELFF.

This rearrangement joins TRBV4-3 to TRBJ2-7, with 8 bases fitting TRBD2. Per germline, CDR1 LGHNA and CDR2 YSLEER. The CDR3 loop spans 16 amino acids. The trim removed 0 bases at V and 2 bases at J, leaving 6 bases unmatched. This chain's CDR3 is CASSQDLMGLAYEQYF. CDR3 DNA sequence: TGCGCCAGCAGCCAAGACCTCATGGGACTAGCCTACGAGCAGTACTTC.

The chain is built from TRBV14 and TRBJ1-1, with 8 bases that match TRBD1. This CDR3 region has 13 residues. V shed 7 bases and J 4 bases; nucleotides not matched to a gene: 5. Germline V gene lookup returns CDR1 SGHDN and CDR2 FVKESK. The CDR3 spells CASTRTGTTEAFF. Written as DNA, the CDR3 is TGTGCCAGCACCCGGACAGGGACCACTGAAGCTTTCTTT. The full variable domain, completed using reference TRBV14 and TRBJ1-1, is EAGVTQFPSHSVIEKGQTVTLRCDPISGHDNLYWYRRVMGKEIKFLLHFVKESKQDESGMPNNRFLAERTGGTYSTLKVQPAELEDSGVYFCASTRTGTTEAFFGQGTRLTVV.

The rearrangement joins TRBV6-1 to TRBJ2-1; 8 bases map to TRBD2. The V gene end was trimmed by 6 bases and the J gene end by 5 bases; junction bases not matched to a gene: 6. Germline CDR1 reads MNHNS; CDR2 reads SASEGT. This CDR3 region has 14 residues. For the CDR3, the DNA is TGTGCCAGCAGGGCTAGCGGGCGTGACAATGAGCAGTTCTTC. Translated, it gives CASRASGRDNEQFF.

CDR3 residues: CASSDGQGVTEAFF. The CDR3 DNA sequence: TGTGCCAGCAGTGACGGACAGGGGGTCACTGAAGCTTTCTTT. V and J are TRBV6-1 and TRBJ1-1, with 10 bases identical to TRBD1. This CDR3 spans 14 amino acids. Germline CDR1 is MNHNS and CDR2 is SASEGT. V lost 3 bases to trimming and J lost 4 bases; unmatched junction nucleotides: 2.

This clone has only one observation. This sequence joins TRBV6-5 and TRBJ1-4, with D possibly TRBD1 on 5 matching bases. V shed 7 bases and J shed 0 bases, with 12 bases lying between them. Per the germline V gene, CDR1 is MNHEY and CDR2 is SVGAGI. This CDR3 is built from 15 residues. DNA of the CDR3: TGTGCCAGCACCCCCCTGGGGCCAACTAATGAAAAACTGTTTTTT. It encodes CASTPLGPTNEKLFF.

Concerning this clone: Germline and junction disagree at one end, which may indicate a read error. The CDR3 loop is CASSYGGGQPQNF. Here the CDR3 DNA reads TGTGCCAGCAGTTACGGGGGAGGTCAGCCCCAGAATTTT. The chain employs TRBV6-5 and TRBJ1-5; perhaps TRBD1 as D (5 bases). The CDR3 is 13 amino acids. Germline V gene lookup returns CDR1 MNHEY and CDR2 SVGAGI.